What follows are 20 T cell receptor beta chains derived from one specimen sequenced in a study of cytomegalovirus exposure and HLA in healthy donors. The study ran its PCR with 60 Vbeta and 13 Jbeta primers. The table came from immunoSEQ multiplex PCR; TCRdb's copy has only in-frame clones and leaves some out. The sample shows about 150,000 clones, 70% to 80% of them seen only once. Sequencing was performed on PBMCs. Receptors originate from a man younger than 45 in good health and CMV-seropositive.

This chain uses TRBV28 with TRBJ1-5; 10 positions match TRBD1. The CDR3 contains 14 residues. The V segment lost 10 bases and the J segment 1 base; nucleotides outside the gene matches: 4. CDR1 MDHEN and CDR2 SYDVKM come from the germline V gene. The CDR3 DNA follows: TGTGCCACGACAGGGGGCACCAGCAATCAGCCCCAGCATTTT. Its translation is CATTGGTSNQPQHF.

The genes are TRBV5-8 and TRBJ1-1; D possibly corresponds to TRBD1 (5 bases). Germline loops: CDR1 SGHTS, CDR2 YDEGEE. The CDR3 runs to 17 residues. Trimming stripped 0 bases from V and 0 bases from J, with 15 bases between. CDR3 nucleotide sequence: TGTGCCAGCAGCTTGGCCGCCGGGGGATTATTGAACACTGAAGCTTTCTTT. Translated: CASSLAAGGLLNTEAFF.

The chain has TRBV18 and TRBJ2-1; 8 bases align to TRBD2. V lost 3 bases to trimming and J lost 4 bases; unmatched junction nucleotides: 8. The CDR3 length is 16 residues. Germline V gene lookup returns CDR1 KGHSH and CDR2 LQKENI. This CDR3 reads CASSPQGSGTYNEQFF. The CDR3 nucleotides are TGTGCCAGCTCACCCCAGGGTAGCGGGACTTACAATGAGCAGTTCTTC.

V usage is TRBV28 and J usage is TRBJ2-7; the D gene is possibly TRBD2 (6 bases). Germline CDR1 is MDHEN and CDR2 is SYDVKM. Trimming took 8 bases from V and 1 from J, leaving 15 bases between them. The CDR3 runs to 14 residues. The CDR3 here is CASVWSGGSYEQYF. The CDR3 DNA reads TGTGCCAGCGTCTGGAGCGGAGGGTCCTACGAGCAGTACTTC.

This clone was counted once. The rearrangement uses TRBV27 and TRBJ2-1; D gene uncertain. Looked up from germline, CDR1 is MNHEY and CDR2 is SMNVEV (reference sequence). V was trimmed by 0 bases and J by 4 bases, leaving 7 bases between them. There are 14 residues in the CDR3. The CDR3 sequence: CASSLSAFYNEQFF. The CDR3 DNA reads TGTGCCAGCAGTTTATCGGCATTTTACAATGAGCAGTTCTTC.

The genes are TRBV7-3 and TRBJ2-3, with a tentative D call TRBD1 (6 bases). Germline V CDR1 and CDR2: SGHTA, FQGTGA. This CDR3 spans 14 amino acids. Trimming removed 5 bases from V and 10 bases from J, with 19 bases in between. The CDR3 DNA reads TGTGCCAGCAGCCGAGGGACCAACCCAGGGGCGCAGTATTTT. This codes for CASSRGTNPGAQYF.

V gene TRBV30 combines with J gene TRBJ1-4; 8 nucleotides align to TRBD1. V lost 5 bases and J lost 8; bases outside the gene matches: 4. The V gene's germline CDR1 is GTSNPN and CDR2 SVGIG (reference sequence). There are 12 residues in the CDR3. The CDR3 coding sequence is TGTGCCTGGGACAGGGGAAGGGAAAAACTGTTTTTT. Encoded protein: CAWDRGREKLFF. The full variable domain, with the rest looked up from reference TRBV30 and TRBJ1-4, is SQTIHQWPATLVQPVGSPLSLECTVEGTSNPNLYWYRQAAGRGLQLLFYSVGIGQISSEVPQNLSASRPQDRQFILSSKKLLLSDSGFYLCAWDRGREKLFFGSGTQLSVL.

The chain has TRBV10-2 and TRBJ2-3; D gene unclear. The V gene lost 3 bases and the J gene lost 2 bases, with 6 bases spanning the gap. The CDR3 is 13 amino acids. CDR1 and CDR2 from the germline V gene are WSHSY and SAAADI. The CDR3 DNA follows: TGCGCCAGCAGTGATTCCCTCACAGATACGCAGTATTTT. As protein: CASSDSLTDTQYF.

This chain links TRBV5-4 with TRBJ2-3, with TRBD2 identical over 7 bases. The CDR3 sequence is 18 residues long. V gave up 2 bases and J gave up 1 base; unmatched junction bases: 13. Germline V CDR1 and CDR2: SGHNT, YYREEE (reference sequence). CDR3 DNA: TGTGCCAGCAGCTTTCCCGCTAGCGGTGGGGCTGGCACAGATACGCAGTATTTT. Translating it yields CASSFPASGGAGTDTQYF.

CDR3: CASSSPRGAISTDTQYF. The CDR3 coding sequence is TGTGCCAGCAGCTCCCCCCGGGGGGCCATCAGCACAGATACGCAGTATTTT. The chain links TRBV9 to TRBJ2-3; D is possibly TRBD2 (7 bases). The V gene lost 4 bases and the J gene lost 0 bases, with 18 bases spanning the gap. Germline V CDR1 and CDR2: SGDLS, YYNGEE. The CDR3 has 17 amino acids.

The chain recombines TRBV6-1 with TRBJ1-3, with 9 positions matching TRBD1. The CDR3 is 16 residues long. CDR1 is MNHNS, CDR2 SASEGT, per germline. Trimming took 1 base from V and 2 from J; bases not matched to a gene: 3. Here the CDR3 DNA reads TGTGCCAGCAGTGAAGTGGACAGGGGAGCTGGAAACACCATATATTTT. This translates into CASSEVDRGAGNTIYF.

The chain joins TRBV6-5 to TRBJ1-1; TRBD1 is a possible D gene (6 bases). The V end lost 3 bases, the J end lost 2 bases, and 10 bases lay between the germline ends. CDR1 MNHEY and CDR2 SVGAGI come from the germline V gene. The CDR3 is made up of 14 amino acids. The DNA for the CDR3 is TGTGCCAGCAGTTATGGGGACATTAACACTGAAGCTTTCTTT. This translates into CASSYGDINTEAFF.

The chain recombines TRBV27 with TRBJ1-6; 11 bases match TRBD1. CDR1 is MNHEY, CDR2 SMNVEV, per germline (reference sequence). The CDR3 runs to 16 residues. V shed 5 bases, J shed 5 bases, and the junction held 5 bases outside the gene matches. The CDR3 DNA follows: TGTGCCAGCAGTCCCCGGGACAGGGGGAATAATTCACCCCTCCACTTT. Encoded protein: CASSPRDRGNNSPLHF.

Points on this clone: Other DNA sequences in this sample translate to the same CDR3. J is TRBJ1-1 and V is TRBV6-5, with 7 bases that match TRBD1. The germline CDR1 and CDR2 sequences are MNHEY and SVGAGI. The junction had 1 base not matched to a gene; V was cut back by 6 bases and J by 6 bases. This CDR3 is 11 amino acids long. CDR3 in DNA: TGTGCCAGCAGCCAGGGGGCTGAAGCTTTCTTT. It translates to CASSQGAEAFF.

The V and J genes are TRBV6-5 and TRBJ1-2; no reliable D call. CDR3 size: 14 residues. V lost 5 bases and J 2 bases, leaving 12 bases between the germline ends. Germline CDR1 MNHEY, CDR2 SVGAGI. DNA for the CDR3: TGTGCCAGCAGTCGAAACCTAATGAACTATGGCTACACCTTC. Its protein product is CASSRNLMNYGYTF.

The V and J genes are TRBV13 and TRBJ2-1; D possibly corresponds to TRBD2 (6 bases). Deletions cut 4 bases from V and 2 bases from J, with 15 bases between. This CDR3 has 16 amino acids. From germline, CDR1 is PRHDT and CDR2 FYEKMQ (reference sequence). CDR3 bases: TGTGCCAGCAGCTACACGGGGGATGAAACCTACAATGAGCAGTTCTTC. Protein sequence: CASSYTGDETYNEQFF. The variable domain in full, with the rest retrieved from reference TRBV13 and TRBJ2-1, is AAGVIQSPRHLIKEKRETATLKCYPIPRHDTVYWYQQGPGQDPQFLISFYEKMQSDKGSIPDRFSAQQFSDYHSELNMSSLELGDSALYFCASSYTGDETYNEQFFGPGTRLTVL.

The rearrangement links TRBV6-5 to TRBJ2-1, with a possible D match to TRBD1 (6 bases). The CDR3 covers 14 residues. The V end was cut by 6 bases, the J end by 0 bases, with 9 bases between. Germline CDR1 and CDR2: MNHEY and SVGAGI. In DNA, the CDR3 is TGTGCCAGCAGACAGGGTGGCTCCTACAATGAGCAGTTCTTC. It is translated as CASRQGGSYNEQFF.

This chain joins TRBV7-9 and TRBJ2-7; tentative D call: TRBD2 (5 bases). Trimming left V 5 bases short and J 1 base short, with 12 bases between. CDR3 length: 14 amino acids. Germline V gene data show CDR1 as SEHNR and CDR2 as FQNEAQ (reference sequence). The CDR3 loop reads CASSPGEWSYEQYF. The CDR3 DNA reads TGTGCCAGCAGCCCCGGGGAATGGTCCTACGAGCAGTACTTC.

This rearrangement joins TRBV6-5 to TRBJ1-1; 8 bases match TRBD1. CDR3 length: 15 amino acids. V trimming: 2 bases; J trimming: 5 bases; junction bases outside the gene matches: 7. The germline V gene has CDR1 MNHEY and CDR2 SVGAGI. The CDR3 protein is CASSYRTGSGTEAFF. The CDR3 coding sequence is TGTGCCAGCAGTTACCGGACAGGGTCTGGGACTGAAGCTTTCTTT.

The gene calls are TRBV5-4 and TRBJ2-2; 12 nucleotides align to TRBD2. Germline V gene data show CDR1 as SGHNT and CDR2 as YYREEE (reference sequence). Trimming cost V 4 bases and J 7 bases; bases outside gene matches: 11. The CDR3 contains 17 residues. DNA for the CDR3: TGTGCCAGCAGCGCCACGACTAGCGGGAGCTCTTACGGGGAGCTGTTTTTT. Protein sequence: CASSATTSGSSYGELFF.